The 17 T cell receptor beta chains presented below share a single source sample, sequenced in a study of T cells after yellow fever vaccination. TCRdb re-called the 5' RACE reads with MiXCR, one entry per CDR3 protein. Here the sample spans some 500,000 distinct CDR3 sequences, roughly 13% being singletons. The source material was PBMCs, sampled on the day of the yellow fever booster vaccination. These receptors came from a man aged 25 to 40 who received the YFV17D yellow fever vaccine.

The chain carries TRBV7-2 and TRBJ2-1; 9 bases match TRBD2. Unmatched junction bases numbered 9, after V lost 6 bases and J lost 9 bases. CDR3 size: 14 residues. Looked up from germline, CDR1 is SGHTA and CDR2 is FQGNSA. The DNA of the CDR3 is TGTGCCAGCAGGTTGGGTAGCGGGAGCTCTGAGCAGTTCTTC. Its translation: CASRLGSGSSEQFF.

The V call is TRBV18, the J call TRBJ2-7; the D gene is possibly TRBD2 (5 bases). CDR3 size: 15 residues. Trimming removed 1 base from V and 3 bases from J, with 13 bases in between. Per the germline V gene, CDR1 is KGHSH and CDR2 is LQKENI. In nucleotides, the CDR3 is TGTGCCAGCTCACCACTTAACGGGATTTACTACGAGCAGTACTTC. Amino acids: CASSPLNGIYYEQYF.

The table lists this clonotype with a few counts. The rearrangement joins TRBV11-2 to TRBJ2-4, with 11 nucleotides matching TRBD1. With 5 bases clipped from V and 0 bases from J, the junction kept 9 bases outside the gene matches. Germline V gives CDR1 SGHAT, CDR2 FQNNGV. This CDR3 is 18 amino acids long. CDR3 sequence reads: CASSKGQGATLAKNIQYF. CDR3 bases: TGTGCCAGCAGCAAAGGACAGGGGGCTACTCTAGCCAAAAACATTCAGTACTTC.

V and J are TRBV5-1 and TRBJ2-7; tentatively, D is TRBD2 (5 bases). The germline gives CDR1 SGHRS, CDR2 YFSETQ. The germline V and J ends were trimmed by 4 bases and 3 bases, with 14 bases remaining between them. This CDR3 is 14 amino acids long. The CDR3 loop is CASSLLGINYEQYF. The CDR3 nucleotides read TGCGCCAGCAGCCTACTAGGAATAAACTACGAGCAGTACTTC.

The table lists this clonotype with a few counts. This sequence joins TRBV19 and TRBJ2-5; D is undetermined. The V end lost 1 base, the J end lost 7 bases, and 13 bases lay between the germline ends. Per germline, CDR1 LNHDA and CDR2 SQIVND (reference sequence). This CDR3 region has 14 residues. CDR3 in amino acids: CASSIGGPPGTQYF. Here the CDR3 DNA reads TGTGCCAGTAGTATAGGTGGCCCTCCGGGGACCCAGTACTTC.

In this sample, this clonotype turned up once. The chain combines TRBV2 with TRBJ2-2, with D possibly TRBD1 on 5 matching bases. This CDR3 has 13 residues. The germline gives CDR1 SNHLY, CDR2 FYNNEI. V lost 6 bases to trimming and J lost 7 bases, with 12 bases between them. In DNA form, the CDR3 reads TGTGCCAGCAGGGCCCAACAGGTCGGGGAGCTGTTTTTT. Translation gives CASRAQQVGELFF.

At least ten counts were recorded for this clonotype. The V and J genes are TRBV12-3 or TRBV12-4 and TRBJ1-4, with a possible D match to TRBD1 (6 bases). The CDR3 contains 12 residues. V was shortened by 6 bases and J by 10 bases, with 12 bases between the two germline ends. The CDR3 loop reads CASRVRGGKLFF. The DNA for the CDR3 is TGTGCCAGCAGAGTAAGGGGGGGAAAACTGTTTTTT.

This chain uses TRBV15 with TRBJ2-7, with D tentatively TRBD1 (6 bases). Trimming cost V 5 bases and J 5 bases, with 13 bases left between them. The CDR3 length is 13 residues. In germline, CDR1 is LNHNV, CDR2 YYDKDF (reference sequence). DNA for the CDR3: TGTGCCACCAGCCGGGACAAGGCCGACGAGCAGTACTTC. Translation gives CATSRDKADEQYF.

The sample holds a few counts of this clonotype. This chain joins TRBV15 and TRBJ2-7; D is uncertain. The CDR3 length is 15 residues. Trimming shortened V by 0 bases and J by 0 bases, and 9 bases separated the two germline ends. Germline CDR1 reads LNHNV; CDR2 reads YYDKDF (reference sequence). CDR3 residues: CATSRDPGNSYEQYF. The CDR3 DNA reads TGTGCCACCAGCAGAGATCCAGGCAACTCCTACGAGCAGTACTTC. Drawing the rest from reference TRBV15 and TRBJ2-7, the complete variable domain is DAMVIQNPRYQVTQFGKPVTLSCSQTLNHNVMYWYQQKSSQAPKLLFHYYDKDFNNEADTPDNFQSRRPNTSFCFLDIRSPGLGDTAMYLCATSRDPGNSYEQYFGPGTRLTVT.

The J gene is TRBJ1-2, the V gene TRBV29-1; D gene unclear. Germline CDR1 SQVTM, CDR2 ANQGSEA. This CDR3 has 11 residues. Trimming took off 2 bases at V and 4 bases at J, with 5 bases between the two ends. The CDR3: CSVEQVYGYTF. The CDR3 bases are TGCAGCGTTGAACAGGTCTATGGCTACACCTTC. Full variable domain (missing parts from reference TRBV29-1 and TRBJ1-2): SAVISQKPSRDICQRGTSLTIQCQVDSQVTMMFWYRQQPGQSLTLIATANQGSEATYESGFVIDKFPISRPNLTFSTLTVSNMSPEDSSIYLCSVEQVYGYTFGSGTRLTVV.

The rearrangement links TRBV5-1 to TRBJ1-2; D ambiguous. Per germline, CDR1 SGHRS and CDR2 YFSETQ. V lost 4 bases and J lost 7, with 17 bases in between. The CDR3 contains 14 residues. CDR3 bases: TGCGCCAGCAGCCCACTACAGTTAGTCGGTGGCTACACCTTC. Translation gives CASSPLQLVGGYTF.

The J gene is TRBJ2-7, the V gene TRBV5-1; 9 bases fit TRBD1. Germline CDR1 and CDR2: SGHRS and YFSETQ. CDR3 size: 15 residues. V lost 1 base to trimming and J lost 3 bases; unmatched junction nucleotides: 5. CDR3 loop: CASSLRTGAYYEQYF. For the CDR3, the DNA is TGCGCCAGCAGCTTGAGGACAGGGGCCTACTACGAGCAGTACTTC.

The chain couples TRBV18 to TRBJ1-4; possible D gene TRBD1, 5 bases. Deletions cut 6 bases from V and 6 bases from J, with 17 bases between. This CDR3 region has 15 residues. CDR1 is KGHSH and CDR2 is LQKENI in the germline V gene. CDR3 residues: CASSRPGTDDEKLFF. CDR3 DNA sequence: TGTGCCAGCTCTCGACCCGGGACCGACGATGAAAAACTGTTTTTT.

This clonotype showed up just a few times. Compared with germline, one end of the junction differs, possibly owing to a read error. The chain is built from TRBV7-7 and TRBJ2-5; D call uncertain. This CDR3 is built from 13 residues. The V gene's germline CDR1 is SSHAT and CDR2 FNYEAQ (reference sequence). CDR3 residues: CASSHYGYETQYF. The DNA of the CDR3 is TGTGCTAGCAGCCACTACGGGTACGAGACCCAGTACTTC.

This clonotype was observed many times. V usage is TRBV20-1 and J usage is TRBJ2-4; maybe TRBD2 (5 bases). The V gene's germline CDR1 is DFQATT and CDR2 SNEGSKA (reference sequence). V was shortened by 5 bases and J by 8 bases, with 19 bases between the two germline ends. CDR3 size: 14 residues. The CDR3 bases are TGCAGTGCTTCGCCGGGCAGTGGGAGTGACATTCAGTACTTC. The encoded protein is CSASPGSGSDIQYF.

The J gene is TRBJ1-5, the V gene TRBV13; no firm D call. Germline CDR1 is PRHDT and CDR2 is FYEKMQ (reference sequence). The V end lost 7 bases, the J end lost 7 bases, and 17 bases lay between the germline ends. The CDR3 runs to 14 residues. The CDR3 bases are TGTGCCAGCATATCAGTCGGCGAGCTACAGCCCCAGCATTTT. The encoded protein is CASISVGELQPQHF.

This clonotype was seen only a few times. V usage is TRBV19 and J usage is TRBJ2-1, with no clear D. There are 11 residues in the CDR3. CDR1 LNHDA and CDR2 SQIVND come from the germline V gene (reference sequence). V shed 6 bases and J shed 12 bases, with 12 bases lying between them. CDR3 sequence (DNA): TGTGCCAGTAGCTTGGAAGCCTTGCAGTTCTTC. Protein: CASSLEALQFF.